These T cell receptor beta chains were read from a single sample in a study of T cell responses to AZD1222 COVID-19 vaccine. Clones were read by immunoSEQ multiplex PCR, and TCRdb kept only the in-frame ones, dropping some. The repertoire holds some 88,000 clones, about nine tenths seen once, with around 5.8% in the top ten. The sample here was peripheral blood, taken 28 days after the second AZD1222 dose. These receptors all come from an adult who received the AZD1222 COVID-19 vaccine. CDR3s include the opening cysteine and the closing phenylalanine or tryptophan.

TRBV6-5 CASSRTEETQYF
TRBV27 CASSLKGTGGYMGHF
TRBV3-1/TRBV3-2 CASSQVQRGQYEQYF
TRBV2 CASSIQGASTEAFF
TRBV28 CASEPTGVMNTEAFF
TRBV2 CASSAYTEAFF
TRBV18 CASSPSPLNTEAFF
TRBV6-5 CASSRREDEQYF
TRBV7-3 CASSPSSGTETQYF
TRBV11-3 CASSPRTRKGTNEQFF
TRBV30 CAWSWGSSYEQYF
TRBV15 CATSGGGAFKTQYF
TRBV11-3 CASSFHRDSPLHF
TRBV9 CASSEGTAGGELFF
TRBV9 CASSNGPNTEAFF
TRBV5-6 CASSLGAGYNEQFF
TRBV4-1 CASSQGQNYGYTF
TRBV5-6 CASSLRLVQRAYNEQFF
TRBV9 CASSVAGSGASPSYNEQFF
TRBV5-6 CASSLVGGRTDTQYF
TRBV15 CATSKAGSLYNEQFF
TRBV7-2 CASSLATSGGADTQYF
TRBV19 CASRGTDPPSKNIQYF
TRBV5-1 CASSLDETQYF
TRBV3-1/TRBV3-2 CASSLTGGRAFF
TRBV2 CASSERTKNTEAFF
TRBV6-2/TRBV6-3 CASSTRDEPNQPQHF
TRBV29-1 CSVEDHRGANVLTF
TRBV7-2 CASRLGVTDTQYF
TRBV3-1/TRBV3-2 CASSLLLGQTKLFF
TRBV6-6 CASSLPSGADTQYF
TRBV5-1 CASSLEAGTYNEQFF
TRBV5-4 CASSLERGLGSPLHF
TRBV3-1/TRBV3-2 CASSRGTQYF
TRBV5-1 CASSLDSGRGNTQYF
TRBV25-1 CASRRSGGGTDTQYF
TRBV6-5 CASSYSEGREKLFF
TRBV12-5 CASGLVQTSGASDTQYF
TRBV19 CASSIRRVDTEAFF
TRBV2 CASRWEENQPQHF
TRBV28 CATRGTYGYTF
TRBV6-5 CASSTGPLGGYTF
TRBV29-1 CSVARDTGNTIYF
TRBV6-1 CASSERGSTTNEKLFF
TRBV5-1 CASSLDLGYEQYF
TRBV25-1 CASSEFGTGRYGYTF
TRBV5-4 CASSYRGVSEKLFF